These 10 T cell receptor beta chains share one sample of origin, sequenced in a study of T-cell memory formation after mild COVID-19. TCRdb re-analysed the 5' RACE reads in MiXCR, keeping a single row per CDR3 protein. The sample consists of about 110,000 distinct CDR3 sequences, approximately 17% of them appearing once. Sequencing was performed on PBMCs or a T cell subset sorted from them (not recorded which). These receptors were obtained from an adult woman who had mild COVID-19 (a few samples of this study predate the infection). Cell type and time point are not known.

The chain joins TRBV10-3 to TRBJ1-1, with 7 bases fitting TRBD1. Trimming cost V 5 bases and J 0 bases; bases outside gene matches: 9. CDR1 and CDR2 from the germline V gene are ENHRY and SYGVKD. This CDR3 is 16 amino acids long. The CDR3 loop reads CAISNGQEIVNTEAFF. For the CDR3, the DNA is TGTGCCATCAGTAACGGACAGGAAATTGTGAACACTGAAGCTTTCTTT.

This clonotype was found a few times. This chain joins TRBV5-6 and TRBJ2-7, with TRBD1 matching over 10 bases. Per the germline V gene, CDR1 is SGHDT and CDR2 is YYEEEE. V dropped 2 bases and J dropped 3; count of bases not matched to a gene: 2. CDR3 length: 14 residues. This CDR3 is CASSLGTGVYEQYF. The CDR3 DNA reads TGTGCCAGCAGCTTAGGGACAGGGGTCTACGAGCAGTACTTC.

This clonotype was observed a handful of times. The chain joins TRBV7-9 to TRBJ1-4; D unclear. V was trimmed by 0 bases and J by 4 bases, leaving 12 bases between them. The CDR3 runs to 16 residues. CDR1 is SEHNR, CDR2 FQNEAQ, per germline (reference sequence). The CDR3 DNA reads TGTGCCAGCAGCTTAGCGATGAGAGGGTATAATGAAAAACTGTTTTTT. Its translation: CASSLAMRGYNEKLFF.

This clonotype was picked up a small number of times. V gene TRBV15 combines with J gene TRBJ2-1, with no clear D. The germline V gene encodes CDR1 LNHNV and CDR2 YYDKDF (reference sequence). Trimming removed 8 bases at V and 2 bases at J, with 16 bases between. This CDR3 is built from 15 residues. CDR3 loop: CATASADSPYNEQFF. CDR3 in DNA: TGTGCCACCGCCTCAGCAGACTCGCCCTACAATGAGCAGTTCTTC.

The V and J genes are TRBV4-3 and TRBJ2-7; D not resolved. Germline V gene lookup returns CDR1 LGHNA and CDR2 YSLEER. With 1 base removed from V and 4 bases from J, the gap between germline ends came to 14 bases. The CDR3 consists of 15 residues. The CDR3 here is CASSQGGGMGYEQYF. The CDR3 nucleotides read TGCGCCAGCAGCCAAGGCGGCGGAATGGGTTACGAGCAGTACTTC.

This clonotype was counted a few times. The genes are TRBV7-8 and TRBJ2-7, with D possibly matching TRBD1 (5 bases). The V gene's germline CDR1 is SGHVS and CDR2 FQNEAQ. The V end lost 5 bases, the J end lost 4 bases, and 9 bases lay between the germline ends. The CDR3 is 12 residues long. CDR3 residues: CASSKGVYEQYF. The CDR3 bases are TGTGCCAGCAGCAAAGGGGTATACGAGCAGTACTTC.

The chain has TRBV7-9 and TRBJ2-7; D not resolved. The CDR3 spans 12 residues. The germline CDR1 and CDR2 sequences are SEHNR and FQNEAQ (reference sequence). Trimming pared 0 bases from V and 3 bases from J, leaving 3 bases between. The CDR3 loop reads CASSLALYEQYF. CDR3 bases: TGTGCCAGCAGCTTAGCGCTCTACGAGCAGTACTTC.

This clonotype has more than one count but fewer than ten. The chain's CDR3 is CATSRDPEEGQLAKNIQYF. DNA of the CDR3: TGTGCCACCAGCAGAGATCCCGAGGAGGGCCAGCTAGCCAAAAACATTCAGTACTTC. The chain uses TRBV15 and TRBJ2-4; the D gene is possibly TRBD2 (6 bases). This CDR3 contains 19 residues. Germline values: CDR1 LNHNV, CDR2 YYDKDF (reference sequence). Trimming pared 0 bases from V and 0 bases from J, leaving 18 bases between.

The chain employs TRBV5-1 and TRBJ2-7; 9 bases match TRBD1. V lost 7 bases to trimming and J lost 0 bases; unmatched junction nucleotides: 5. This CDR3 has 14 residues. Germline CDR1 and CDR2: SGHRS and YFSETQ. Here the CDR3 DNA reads TGCGCCAGCGGTGACAGGGGGACCTCCTACGAGCAGTACTTC. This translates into CASGDRGTSYEQYF.

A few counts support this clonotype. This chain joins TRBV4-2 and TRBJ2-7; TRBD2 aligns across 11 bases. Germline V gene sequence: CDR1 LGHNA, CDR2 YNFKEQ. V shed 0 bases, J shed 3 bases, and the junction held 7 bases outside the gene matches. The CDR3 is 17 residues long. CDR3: CASSQELSSGGSYEQYF. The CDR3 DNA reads TGTGCCAGCAGCCAAGAGTTGTCTAGCGGGGGGAGCTACGAGCAGTACTTC.